Below are 25 T cell receptor beta chains sequenced from a single sample in a study of T cell changes during pregnancy in multiple sclerosis. The data were produced by immunoSEQ multiplex PCR, yet TCRdb's version contains in-frame clones alone and is incomplete. Of about 44,000 clones listed, roughly 90% were seen once; the top ten hold more than 0.55%. Material: CD4+ T cells from peripheral blood mononuclear cells, obtained in the first trimester of pregnancy. The source of these receptors is a female donor with multiple sclerosis, enrolled in a pregnancy study.

The V gene is TRBV9, the J gene TRBJ2-1, with 11 bases fitting TRBD2. This CDR3 spans 13 amino acids. V was pared by 5 bases and J by 10 bases, with 5 bases of the junction left unmatched. Looked up from germline, CDR1 is SGDLS and CDR2 is YYNGEE. CDR3 DNA: TGTGCCAGCAGTTCTAGCGGGAGGTCGGAGCAGTTCTTC. This translates into CASSSSGRSEQFF.

The chain is built from TRBV19 and TRBJ2-7, with TRBD2 matching over 13 bases. The CDR3 has 15 amino acids. CDR1 is LNHDA and CDR2 is SQIVND in the germline V gene (reference sequence). With V trimmed by 6 bases and J by 5 bases, 7 bases remained unmatched. The CDR3 nucleotides read TGTGCCAGTAGGCAACTAGCGGGAGGGCCGAACGAGCAGTACTTC. This codes for CASRQLAGGPNEQYF.

This chain links TRBV5-4 with TRBJ2-5, with D perhaps TRBD2 (6 bases). The CDR3 totals 15 residues. Germline V gene data show CDR1 as SGHNT and CDR2 as YYREEE (reference sequence). Trimming cost V 5 bases and J 1 base, with 15 bases left between them. The DNA for the CDR3 is TGTGCCAGCAGAAAAAGAGGAGGGATCCAAGAGACCCAGTACTTC. Encoded protein: CASRKRGGIQETQYF.

The chain combines TRBV27 with TRBJ2-1; possible D gene TRBD2, 5 bases. The CDR3 contains 13 residues. Between the trimmed V and J ends, which lost 2 bases and 5 bases, there was a span of 7 bases. The V gene's germline CDR1 is MNHEY and CDR2 SMNVEV (reference sequence). In DNA, the CDR3 is TGTGCCAGCAGTTTAAGAGCGGACAATGAGCAGTTCTTC. It is translated as CASSLRADNEQFF.

V and J are TRBV6-1 and TRBJ2-2; maybe TRBD1 (5 bases). Germline V CDR1 and CDR2: MNHNS, SASEGT. Trimming took 2 bases from V and 3 from J, leaving 7 bases between them. CDR3 length: 14 residues. The CDR3 nucleotides are TGTGCCAGCAGTGAATTGGGGCACACCGGGGAGCTGTTTTTT. Its protein is CASSELGHTGELFF.

As regards this clone: At one of its ends the junction is not consistent with the germline gene, which may arise from a read error. The rearrangement joins TRBV7-7 to TRBJ2-2, with 8 bases that match TRBD2. Germline-derived CDR1 and CDR2 are SSHAT and FNYEAQ (reference sequence). The CDR3 runs to 16 residues. Here the CDR3 reads CASSLALSGVTGELFF. CDR3 coding DNA: TGTGCTAGCAGCTTAGCCCTTAGCGGGGTAACCGGGGAGCTGTTTTTT.

The chain uses TRBV19 and TRBJ2-1; 11 nucleotides align to TRBD2. Per the germline V gene, CDR1 is LNHDA and CDR2 is SQIVND (reference sequence). The J segment lost 7 bases and the V segment lost 7 bases, leaving 9 bases of the junction unmatched. CDR3 length: 15 amino acids. CDR3: CASKTGTSGPNEQFF. The CDR3 DNA sequence: TGTGCCAGTAAGACCGGGACTAGCGGTCCTAATGAGCAGTTCTTC.

The CDR3 reads CATSRDLTGEVDYGYTF. For the CDR3, the DNA is TGTGCCACCAGCAGAGATCTTACAGGGGAGGTCGACTATGGCTACACCTTC. This sequence joins TRBV15 and TRBJ1-2; 7 bases are a match to TRBD1. J gave up 3 bases and V 0 bases, and 10 bases lay outside the gene matches. CDR1 is LNHNV and CDR2 is YYDKDF in the germline V gene (reference sequence). This CDR3 is built from 17 residues.

The chain is built from TRBV19 and TRBJ2-7, with 8 bases that match TRBD1. Losses at the gene ends were 4 bases for V and 5 bases for J; bases not matched to a gene: 16. The CDR3 has 17 amino acids. CDR1 and CDR2 (germline): LNHDA, SQIVND (reference sequence). The CDR3 protein is CASSTRTGLGLSNEQYF. The CDR3 DNA follows: TGTGCCAGTAGTACAAGGACAGGGCTAGGCCTTTCGAACGAGCAGTACTTC.

The chain combines TRBV30 with TRBJ1-6; unclear D gene. Trimming shortened V by 5 bases and J by 0 bases, and 14 bases separated the two germline ends. Germline V gives CDR1 GTSNPN, CDR2 SVGIG (reference sequence). The CDR3 has 16 residues. The CDR3 spells CAWSPWRASYNSPLHF. The CDR3 nucleotides are TGTGCCTGGTCTCCTTGGCGGGCCTCCTATAATTCACCCCTCCACTTT.

The genes are TRBV7-2 and TRBJ2-1, with 7 nucleotides matching TRBD2. Losses at the gene ends were 3 bases for V and 9 bases for J; bases not matched to a gene: 14. This CDR3 region has 16 residues. Germline values: CDR1 SGHTA, CDR2 FQGNSA. The CDR3 region has the DNA TGTGCCAGCAGCTTCCACATGAGGCGGGAGTTCAGTGAGCAGTTCTTC. Amino acid sequence: CASSFHMRREFSEQFF.

J is TRBJ2-2 and V is TRBV28, with TRBD1 identical over 11 bases. The germline CDR1 and CDR2 sequences are MDHEN and SYDVKM. This CDR3 is 15 amino acids long. V was clipped by 6 bases and J by 6 bases; unmatched bases: 6. DNA of the CDR3: TGTGCCAGCAGGTCCGGACAGGGGGCTCCCGGGGAGCTGTTTTTT. Protein product: CASRSGQGAPGELFF.

The CDR3 DNA reads TGCGCCAGCAGCCAAGAGTTTCGAGCAGAGACCCAGTACTTC. Translation: CASSQEFRAETQYF. The rearrangement links TRBV4-1 to TRBJ2-5; D is unresolved. The germline V and J ends were trimmed by 0 bases and 4 bases, with 9 bases remaining between them. Germline V gene lookup returns CDR1 MGHRA and CDR2 YSYEKL. The CDR3 runs 14 residues.

The rearrangement uses TRBV19 and TRBJ2-1; perhaps TRBD2 as D (6 bases). Germline CDR1 reads LNHDA; CDR2 reads SQIVND (reference sequence). V gave up 0 bases and J gave up 8 bases, with 17 bases separating them. The CDR3 spans 16 residues. The CDR3 coding sequence is TGTGCCAGTAGTATAGATCTTGTAGCCAGGGACTATGAGCAGTTCTTC. It is translated as CASSIDLVARDYEQFF.

The chain uses TRBV4-3 and TRBJ2-7; D is unclear. Germline loops: CDR1 LGHNA, CDR2 YSLEER. This CDR3 has 13 amino acids. The V and J ends lost 1 base and 2 bases respectively, with 6 bases between them. This CDR3 is CASSQGDTYEQYF. The CDR3 bases are TGCGCCAGCAGCCAAGGCGATACCTACGAGCAGTACTTC.

This chain uses TRBV15 with TRBJ2-7; TRBD2 matches 10 bases. Germline V lookup: CDR1 LNHNV, CDR2 YYDKDF (reference sequence). There are 15 residues in the CDR3. J lost 7 bases, V lost 0 bases, and 6 bases had no gene match. This CDR3 is CATSRDLPLAGEQYF. CDR3 DNA sequence: TGTGCCACCAGCAGAGATCTCCCACTAGCGGGGGAGCAGTACTTC.

V and J are TRBV19 and TRBJ1-1; D is possibly TRBD1 (5 bases). The CDR3 is 13 residues long. Trimming removed 4 bases from V and 3 bases from J, with 9 bases in between. Germline V gives CDR1 LNHDA, CDR2 SQIVND (reference sequence). CDR3 nucleotides: TGTGCCAGTAGTAACAAAGGGGACACTGAAGCTTTCTTT. It specifies CASSNKGDTEAFF.

V usage is TRBV11-3 and J usage is TRBJ2-5; perhaps TRBD1 as D (7 bases). Looked up from germline, CDR1 is SGHNT and CDR2 is YENEEA. V lost 0 bases to trimming and J lost 0 bases, with 14 bases between them. This CDR3 comprises 17 residues. Here the CDR3 DNA reads TGTGCCAGCAGCTTAGATTACGCAGGGGGGTACCAAGAGACCCAGTACTTC. It codes for CASSLDYAGGYQETQYF.

V and J are TRBV7-3 and TRBJ2-3; 7 nucleotides line up with TRBD1. The CDR3 is made up of 15 amino acids. J was trimmed by 5 bases and V by 5 bases; bases with no gene match: 10. The V gene's germline CDR1 is SGHTA and CDR2 FQGTGA. CDR3 protein: CASSRTGVPQDTQYF. The CDR3 DNA reads as TGTGCCAGCAGCCGTACAGGGGTTCCACAAGATACGCAGTATTTT.

The chain employs TRBV2 and TRBJ1-4; no clear D gene. CDR1 is SNHLY and CDR2 is FYNNEI in the germline V gene. This CDR3 region has 17 residues. The V and J ends lost 6 bases and 4 bases respectively, with 21 bases between them. The CDR3 region is CASSQLPTTGYNEKLFF. Here the CDR3 DNA reads TGTGCCAGCAGCCAACTTCCGACTACGGGATATAATGAAAAACTGTTTTTT.

The chain is built from TRBV29-1 and TRBJ2-1, with 11 bases matching TRBD2. The CDR3 runs 15 residues. The junction had 11 bases not matched to a gene; V was cut back by 6 bases and J by 7 bases. Germline-derived CDR1 and CDR2 are SQVTM and ANQGSEA. The CDR3 loop reads CSVEHLAGGNNEQFF. CDR3 DNA sequence: TGCAGCGTAGAACATCTAGCGGGGGGTAATAATGAGCAGTTCTTC.

The J gene is TRBJ2-3, the V gene TRBV15; D gene unclear. Trimming left V 0 bases short and J 2 bases short, with 3 bases between. CDR1 is LNHNV, CDR2 YYDKDF, per germline (reference sequence). CDR3 size: 13 residues. CDR3 sequence (DNA): TGTGCCACCAGCAGAGACTTCACAGATACGCAGTATTTT. It encodes CATSRDFTDTQYF.

The chain joins TRBV5-1 to TRBJ2-1; TRBD2 matches 12 bases. The CDR3 has 15 residues. V lost 0 bases to trimming and J lost 6 bases; unmatched junction nucleotides: 1. Looked up from germline, CDR1 is SGHRS and CDR2 is YFSETQ. The CDR3 sequence: CASSLGLAGVNEQFF. CDR3 bases: TGCGCCAGCAGCTTGGGACTAGCGGGAGTCAATGAGCAGTTCTTC.

The chain employs TRBV29-1 and TRBJ2-7; possibly TRBD1 for D (6 bases). In germline, CDR1 is SQVTM, CDR2 ANQGSEA. Trimming pared 5 bases from V and 2 bases from J, leaving 10 bases between. The CDR3 is 12 residues long. Here the CDR3 reads CSVSTGTYEQYF. CDR3 nucleotides: TGCAGCGTTTCGACAGGAACCTACGAGCAGTACTTC.

This chain connects TRBV15 to TRBJ1-1, with D perhaps matching TRBD1 (5 bases). The CDR3 spans 15 residues. From germline, CDR1 is LNHNV and CDR2 YYDKDF (reference sequence). The germline V and J ends were trimmed by 2 bases and 4 bases, with 14 bases remaining between them. The CDR3 bases are TGTGCCACCAGCAGATCCTCCAGGGTACCCACTGAAGCTTTCTTT. It specifies CATSRSSRVPTEAFF.